This T cell receptor (beta chain) was found in a study of CD8 T cells in ankylosing spondylitis. Findings of the study overall: Reportedly, significant enrichment of disease-linked clones occurred in matched ankylosing spondylitis synovial fluid.

This clonotype was seen ten or more times. Its antigen remains unidentified. The CDR3 loop spans 14 amino acids. Per the germline V gene, CDR1 is SGDLS and CDR2 is YYNGEE. V lost 0 bases and J lost 8, with 14 bases in between. TCRdb recomputed calls from the 5' RACE reads with MiXCR, one row per CDR3 protein. The data show 35,000 to 50,000 distinct CDR3 sequences, with around 3.8% seen just once and around 4.1% held by the top ten. This receptor was identified in a female donor with ankylosing spondylitis or in good health (not recorded which). Sequenced material: blood, either unsorted or a sorted T cell fraction (not recorded which). The chain has TRBV9 and TRBJ1-2, with D possibly TRBD1 on 5 matching bases. CDR3 sequence: CASSVVGTSGGYTF. In nucleotides, the CDR3 is TGTGCCAGCAGCGTAGTAGGGACCTCCGGGGGCTACACCTTC.